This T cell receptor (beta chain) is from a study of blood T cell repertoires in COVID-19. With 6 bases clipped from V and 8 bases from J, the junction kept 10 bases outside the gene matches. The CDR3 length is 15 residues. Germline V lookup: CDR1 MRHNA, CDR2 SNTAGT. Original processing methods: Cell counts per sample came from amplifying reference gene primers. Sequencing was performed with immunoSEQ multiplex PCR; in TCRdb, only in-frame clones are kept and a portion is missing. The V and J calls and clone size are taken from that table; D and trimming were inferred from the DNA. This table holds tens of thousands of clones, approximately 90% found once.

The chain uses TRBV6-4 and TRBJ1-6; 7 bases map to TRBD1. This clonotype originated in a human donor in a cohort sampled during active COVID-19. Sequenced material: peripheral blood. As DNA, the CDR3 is TGTGCCAGCAGGTTGGGCACAGGGGATGATTCACCCCTCCACTTT. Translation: CASRLGTGDDSPLHF.